Listed below are T cell receptor beta chains from one sample, sequenced in a study of blood T cell repertoires in COVID-19. Using immunoSEQ multiplex PCR, the repertoire was profiled, and TCRdb retains in-frame clones only, with some absent. Of 200,000 or so clones listed, more than 80% were seen once; the top ten hold roughly an eighth. Material for sequencing was peripheral blood. Receptors originate from a woman of 80 years or more with COVID-19, enrolled during active disease. Each CDR3 is given with its conserved first and last residue. Fields, in order: J gene, clone size, D gene, CDR3 length, V gene, CDR3 DNA, CDR3 protein. A D gene is named only where the DNA matches it firmly. Size is omitted from some rows. Given values are once, few, many or a class for expanded clones.

>TRBJ1-1|-|TRBD1|13|TRBV4-2
TGTGCCAGCAGCTTGACAGGGGACACTGAAGCTTTCTTT
CASSLTGDTEAFF
>TRBJ1-5|few|TRBD1|15|TRBV5-5
TGTGCCAGCAGCTTCATGACAGGGAGAGATCAGCCCCAGCATTTT
CASSFMTGRDQPQHF
>TRBJ2-7|-|-|10|TRBV11-3
TGTGCCAGCAGTTACATAAGAACCCACTTC
CASSYIRTHF
>TRBJ2-1|-|TRBD2|16|TRBV7-3
TGTGCCAGCAGCTTGTTGGGGGGGTCCTCCTACAATGAGCAGTTCTTC
CASSLLGGSSYNEQFF
>TRBJ2-3|-|-|12|TRBV2
TGTGCCAGCAGCGACCTAGCGGATACGCAGTATTTT
CASSDLADTQYF
>TRBJ1-5|-|TRBD1|15|TRBV2
TGTGCCAGCAGTCGGGACAGGGGGAGCAATCAGCCCCAGCATTTT
CASSRDRGSNQPQHF
>TRBJ2-7|-|TRBD1|16|TRBV11-2
TGTGCCAGCAGCTTAGGTGTAGGACAGGGACTCCACGAGCAGTACTTC
CASSLGVGQGLHEQYF
>TRBJ2-5|-|-|13|TRBV10-3
TGTGCCATCATGGGCAGCGGCCAAGAGACCCAGTACTTC
CAIMGSGQETQYF
>TRBJ1-6|-|-|17|TRBV28
TGTGCCAGCAGTTTCCTTGACCGGAGCTCCTATAATTCACCCCTCCACTTT
CASSFLDRSSYNSPLHF
>TRBJ1-1|-|TRBD1|15|TRBV5-1
TGCGCCAGCAGCTTGGGAGGGGGCACGAACACTGAAGCTTTCTTT
CASSLGGGTNTEAFF
>TRBJ2-7|-|TRBD1|15|TRBV11-2
TGTGCCAGCAGCTCCGGGCCAGGGGGATCCTACGAGCAGTACTTC
CASSSGPGGSYEQYF
>TRBJ2-1|-|-|13|TRBV28
TGTGCCAGCAGTTTACGTCCCCCTAATGAGCAGTTCTTC
CASSLRPPNEQFF
>TRBJ2-7|few|TRBD2|13|TRBV5-1
TGCGCCAGCAGCTTACGGGGAGGGTACGAGCAGTACTTC
CASSLRGGYEQYF
>TRBJ1-2|-|-|12|TRBV20-1
TGCAGTGCTAGTGCTGACAGCTATGGCTACACCTTC
CSASADSYGYTF
>TRBJ2-7|-|-|16|TRBV19
TGTGCCAGTAGAGAAGGGGACATGCCGGGCTCCTACGAGCAGTACTTC
CASREGDMPGSYEQYF
>TRBJ1-6|-|-|14|TRBV5-4
TGTGCCAGCAGCTTGGAGGAGGGTGATTCACCCCTCCACTTT
CASSLEEGDSPLHF
>TRBJ1-4|-|TRBD1|16|TRBV23-1
TGCGCCAGCAGTCAGGGACAGGGTACGAGAAATGAAAAACTGTTTTTT
CASSQGQGTRNEKLFF
>TRBJ1-2|few|-|17|TRBV19
TGTGCCAGTAGTCCTCGGGGAGGACCCACCACACCTTATGGCTACACCTTC
CASSPRGGPTTPYGYTF
>TRBJ2-5|-|TRBD2|17|TRBV11-3
TGTGCCAGCAGTCGACTAGCGGGGGGGCCCTTGGGAGAGACCCAGTACTTC
CASSRLAGGPLGETQYF
>TRBJ2-1|-|-|14|TRBV7-2
TGTGCCAGCAGCCGCGGTGACTCCTACAATGAGCAGTTCTTC
CASSRGDSYNEQFF
>TRBJ1-2|-|-|13|TRBV21-1
TGTGCCAGCAGCAAAGGGGCAGGTTATGGCTACACCTTC
CASSKGAGYGYTF
>TRBJ1-1|-|-|16|TRBV15
TGTGCCACCAGTTACAGGGTGCCGATGTTGAACACTGAAGCTTTCTTT
CATSYRVPMLNTEAFF
>TRBJ2-3|few|-|16|TRBV10-1
TGCGCCAGCAGTGAGCTGGGCAGGGCAATCACAGATACGCAGTATTTT
CASSELGRAITDTQYF
>TRBJ2-7|-|TRBD2|19|TRBV13
TGTGCCAGCAGCCCAGCCAAGGGAGCGGGATCTTACCCCTTCTACGAGCAGTACTTC
CASSPAKGAGSYPFYEQYF
>TRBJ2-5|-|TRBD1|14|TRBV13
TGTGCCAGCAGCCCGGGGGACAGGGAAGAGACCCAGTACTTC
CASSPGDREETQYF
>TRBJ1-1|-|-|16|TRBV21-1
TGTGCCAGCAGCAAAGCGATCAGACATTTTAACACTGAAGCTTTCTTT
CASSKAIRHFNTEAFF
>TRBJ1-2|-|-|14|TRBV7-2
TGTGCCAGCAGCTTATACAGTTCTAACTATGGCTACACCTTC
CASSLYSSNYGYTF
>TRBJ2-2|-|-|15|TRBV5-4
TGTGCCAGCAGCCCCCGGACAGTGAACACCGGGGAGCTGTTTTTT
CASSPRTVNTGELFF
>TRBJ2-7|once|-|15|TRBV14
TGTGCCAGCAGCCCCCCGGGGGGCAGGTGGGTCGAGCAGTACTTC
CASSPPGGRWVEQYF
>TRBJ1-5|-|TRBD1|12|TRBV19
TGTGCCAGTAGTGGGACAGGTCAGCCCCAGCATTTT
CASSGTGQPQHF
>TRBJ1-5|-|TRBD1|16|TRBV6-2/TRBV6-3
TGTGCCAGCAGTTACTCTGGGTCAGGGGGCATTCAGCCCCAGCATTTT
CASSYSGSGGIQPQHF
>TRBJ1-1|-|TRBD1|14|TRBV11-2
TGTGCCAGCAGCGAAGAGAGGGGGCTGACTGAAGCTTTCTTT
CASSEERGLTEAFF
>TRBJ2-3|few|-|13|TRBV30
TGTGCCTGGAGTGTGTTGTTAGCAGATACGCAGTATTTT
CAWSVLLADTQYF
>TRBJ2-1|-|TRBD2|16|TRBV4-1
TGCGCCAGCAGCCAACAGGGAGGGACCAGCTACAATGAGCAGTTCTTC
CASSQQGGTSYNEQFF
>TRBJ1-2|few|TRBD1|14|TRBV6-1
TGTGCCAGCAGTGAGGACAGGGGTCGAGATGGCTACACCTTC
CASSEDRGRDGYTF
>TRBJ2-7|-|TRBD2|14|TRBV13
TGTGCCAGCAGCCCGTCACGGGGGGGCCACGAGCAGTACTTC
CASSPSRGGHEQYF
>TRBJ1-3|-|-|15|TRBV11-3
TGTGCCAGCAGCTTAAGCCTCGTTACTGGAAACACCATATATTTT
CASSLSLVTGNTIYF
>TRBJ2-3|few|-|11|TRBV12-3/TRBV12-4
TGTGCCAGCAGTTTCGGTGTAACGCAGTATTTT
CASSFGVTQYF
>TRBJ1-1|-|-|14|TRBV2
TGTGCCAGCAGTGATTACGGCAGGGGCCTGGGGGCTTTCTTT
CASSDYGRGLGAFF
>TRBJ1-1|-|TRBD1|16|TRBV4-2
TGTGCCAGCAGCCGAGAAGGGGGCTGGGGTAACACTGAAGCTTTCTTT
CASSREGGWGNTEAFF
>TRBJ1-3|-|-|16|TRBV7-2
TGTGCCAGCAGCTTAGCGGGGGGTCGCTCTGGAAACACCATATATTTT
CASSLAGGRSGNTIYF
>TRBJ1-1|few|-|14|TRBV5-5
TGTGCCAGCAGCTTGGTTTGGCAGAACACTGAAGCTTTCTTT
CASSLVWQNTEAFF
>TRBJ2-7|-|TRBD1|14|TRBV2
TGTGCCAGCAGCCGGGACAGGCACTCCTACGAGCAGTACTTC
CASSRDRHSYEQYF
>TRBJ1-3|-|-|12|TRBV12-5
TGTGCTAGTGGTTTGCAGGGAAACACCATATATTTT
CASGLQGNTIYF
>TRBJ2-6|-|TRBD1|15|TRBV9
TGTGCCAGCAGCGACAGGGGGCCTGGGGCCAACGTCCTGACTTTC
CASSDRGPGANVLTF
>TRBJ2-3|-|-|14|TRBV7-9
TGTGCCAGCAGCTTTTCAGGGTTTACAGATACGCAGTATTTT
CASSFSGFTDTQYF
>TRBJ1-4|-|-|16|TRBV18
TGTGCCAGCTCACCGACAGGAGTAGCAACTAATGAAAAACTGTTTTTT
CASSPTGVATNEKLFF
>TRBJ1-1|-|TRBD1|14|TRBV2
TGTGCCAGCAGTGAGGGACAGGGGAGTAGTGAAGCTTTCTTT
CASSEGQGSSEAFF
>TRBJ2-3|once|-|15|TRBV7-2
TGTGCCAGCAGCCTTATAGGACTCAGCACAGATACGCAGTATTTT
CASSLIGLSTDTQYF